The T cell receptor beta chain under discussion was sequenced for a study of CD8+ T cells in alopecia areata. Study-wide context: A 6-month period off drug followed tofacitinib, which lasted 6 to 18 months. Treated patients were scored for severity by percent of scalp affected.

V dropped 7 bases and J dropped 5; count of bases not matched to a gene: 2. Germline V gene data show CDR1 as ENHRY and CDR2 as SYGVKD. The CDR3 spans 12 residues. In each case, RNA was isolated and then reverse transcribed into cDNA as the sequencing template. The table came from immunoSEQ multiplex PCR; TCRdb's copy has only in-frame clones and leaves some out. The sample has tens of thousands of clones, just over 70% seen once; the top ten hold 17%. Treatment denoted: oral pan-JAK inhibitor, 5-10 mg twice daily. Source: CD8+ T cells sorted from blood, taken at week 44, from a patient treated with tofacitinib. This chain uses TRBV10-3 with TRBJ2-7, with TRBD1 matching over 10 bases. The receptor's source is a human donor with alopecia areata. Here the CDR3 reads CAITGQGDEQYF. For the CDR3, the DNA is TGTGCCATCACCGGACAGGGGGACGAGCAGTACTTC.